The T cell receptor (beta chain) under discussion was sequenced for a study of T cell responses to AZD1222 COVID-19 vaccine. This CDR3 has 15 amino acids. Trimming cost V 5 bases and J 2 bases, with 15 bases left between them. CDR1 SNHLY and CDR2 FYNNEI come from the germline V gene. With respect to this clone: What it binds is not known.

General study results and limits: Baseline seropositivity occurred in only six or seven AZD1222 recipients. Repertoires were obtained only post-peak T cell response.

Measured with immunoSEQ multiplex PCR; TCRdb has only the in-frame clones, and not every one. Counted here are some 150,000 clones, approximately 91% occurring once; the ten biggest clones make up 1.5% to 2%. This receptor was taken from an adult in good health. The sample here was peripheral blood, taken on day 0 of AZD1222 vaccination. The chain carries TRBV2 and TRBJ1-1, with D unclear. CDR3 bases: TGTGCCAGCAGTTCTACCTGGACTGGAAACACTGAAGCTTTCTTT. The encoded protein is CASSSTWTGNTEAFF.